Listed below are T cell receptor beta chains from one sample, sequenced in a study of blood T cells in healthy people across ages. TCRdb re-called the 5' RACE reads with MiXCR, one entry per CDR3 protein. The data show some 1.7 million distinct CDR3 sequences, roughly 27% seen once. The sequencing input was blood. The source is a woman in her 30s in good health. The CDR3 runs from the conserved cysteine through the conserved F or W. The order of the fields is CDR3 length, V gene, clone size, J gene, D gene, CDR3 DNA, CDR3 protein. A D gene is named only where the DNA matches it firmly. Rows may omit the clone size; those that give it use once, few, many or a size class.

>14|TRBV7-2|few|TRBJ1-4|-
TGTGCCAGCAGCTTACTGGGGCTTAATGAAAAACTGTTTTTT
CASSLLGLNEKLFF
>14|TRBV15|few|TRBJ2-1|-
TGTGCCACCAGCAAAGAGGATAGCAACAATGAGCAGTTCTTC
CATSKEDSNNEQFF
>15|TRBV18|-|TRBJ2-7|-
TGTGCCAGCTCACCACTTGCGACGGCCTCCTACGAGCAGTACTTC
CASSPLATASYEQYF
>15|TRBV7-3|few|TRBJ2-3|-
TGTGCCAGCAGCTTAACAGATTGGGGGGAAGATACGCAGTATTTT
CASSLTDWGEDTQYF
>16|TRBV5-6|few|TRBJ1-5|-
TGTGCCAGCACCCAAAGGAAGGGTTGGAGCAATCAGCCCCAGCATTTT
CASTQRKGWSNQPQHF
>13|TRBV2|few|TRBJ2-3|-
TGTGCCAGCAGTGAGTCGGCGATAGATACGCAGTATTTT
CASSESAIDTQYF
>13|TRBV18|many|TRBJ2-5|-
TGTGCCAGCAGCCCGGGACTTTCGGAGACCCAGTACTTC
CASSPGLSETQYF
>15|TRBV7-2|few|TRBJ2-3|TRBD2
TGTGCCAGCCGAATTAGCGGGGTTCTCACAGATACGCAGTATTTT
CASRISGVLTDTQYF
>14|TRBV7-2|few|TRBJ2-5|-
TGTGCCAGCAGCCTCGGACGGGAAAGGGGTTCCCAGTACTTC
CASSLGRERGSQYF
>16|TRBV7-8|-|TRBJ2-3|-
TGTGCCACCCAGGGCCTAAGGCGCGGGAGCACAGATACGCAGTATTTT
CATQGLRRGSTDTQYF
>14|TRBV5-1|-|TRBJ2-5|-
TGCGCCAGCAGCCCCCTCGTACTTGGAGAGACCCAGTACTTC
CASSPLVLGETQYF
>16|TRBV6-2/TRBV6-3|few|TRBJ2-1|-
TGTGCCAGCAGTTCGCAGCGGCGGAGCTCCTACAATGAGCAGTTCTTC
CASSSQRRSSYNEQFF
>20|TRBV7-6|-|TRBJ1-6|TRBD1
TGTGCCAGCAGCTTAGCGGGGGACGACAGGGCCTTCTCCTATAATTCACCCCTCCACTTT
CASSLAGDDRAFSYNSPLHF
>15|TRBV3-1|few|TRBJ1-2|-
TGTGCCAGCAGCCAAGAAGGTCGACCCCGCTATGGCTACACCTTC
CASSQEGRPRYGYTF
>11|TRBV20-1|-|TRBJ2-5|-
TGCAGTGCTAGACCAACTGAGACCCAGTACTTC
CSARPTETQYF
>16|TRBV10-3|-|TRBJ2-4|-
TGTGCCATCAGTGAATATGGGCCCGGGGCCAAAAACATTCAGTACTTC
CAISEYGPGAKNIQYF